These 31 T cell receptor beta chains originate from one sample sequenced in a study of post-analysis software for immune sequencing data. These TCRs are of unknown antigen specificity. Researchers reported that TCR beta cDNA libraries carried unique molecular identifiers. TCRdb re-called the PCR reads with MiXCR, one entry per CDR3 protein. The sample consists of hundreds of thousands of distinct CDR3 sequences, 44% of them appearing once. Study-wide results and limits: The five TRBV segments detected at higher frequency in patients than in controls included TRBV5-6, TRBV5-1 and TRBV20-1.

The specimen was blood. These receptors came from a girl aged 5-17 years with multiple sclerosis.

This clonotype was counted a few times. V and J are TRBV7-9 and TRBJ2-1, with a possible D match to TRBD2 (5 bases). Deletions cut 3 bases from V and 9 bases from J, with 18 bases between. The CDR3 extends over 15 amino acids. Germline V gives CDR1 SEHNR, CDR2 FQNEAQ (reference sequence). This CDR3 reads CASSFLVPGVSEQFF. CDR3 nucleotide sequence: TGTGCCAGCAGCTTCCTCGTCCCCGGGGTATCTGAGCAGTTCTTC.

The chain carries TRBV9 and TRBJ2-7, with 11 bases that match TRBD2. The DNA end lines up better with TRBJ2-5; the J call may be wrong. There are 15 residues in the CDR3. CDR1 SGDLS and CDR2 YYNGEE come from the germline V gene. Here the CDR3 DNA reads TGTGCCAGCAGCGAACTAGCGGGAGCCAGAGAGACCCAGTACTTC. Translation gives CASSELAGARETQYF.

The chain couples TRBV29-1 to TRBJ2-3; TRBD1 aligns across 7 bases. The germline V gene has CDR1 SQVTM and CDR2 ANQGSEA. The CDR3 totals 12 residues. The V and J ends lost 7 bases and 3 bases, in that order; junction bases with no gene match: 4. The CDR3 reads CSAKGQTDTQYF. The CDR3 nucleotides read TGCAGCGCTAAGGGACAGACAGATACGCAGTATTTT.

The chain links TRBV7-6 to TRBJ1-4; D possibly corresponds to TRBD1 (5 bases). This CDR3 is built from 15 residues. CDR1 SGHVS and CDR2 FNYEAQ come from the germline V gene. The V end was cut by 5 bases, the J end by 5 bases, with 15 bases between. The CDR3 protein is CASSIGTGRNEKLFF. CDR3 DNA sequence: TGTGCCAGCAGCATAGGGACGGGGCGCAATGAAAAACTGTTTTTT.

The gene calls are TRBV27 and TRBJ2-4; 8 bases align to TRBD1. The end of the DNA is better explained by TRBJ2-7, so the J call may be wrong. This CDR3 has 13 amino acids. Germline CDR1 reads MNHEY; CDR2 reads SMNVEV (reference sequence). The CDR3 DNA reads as TGTGCCAGCAGTTCTGCCAGGGGGCACGAGCAGTACTTC. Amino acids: CASSSARGHEQYF.

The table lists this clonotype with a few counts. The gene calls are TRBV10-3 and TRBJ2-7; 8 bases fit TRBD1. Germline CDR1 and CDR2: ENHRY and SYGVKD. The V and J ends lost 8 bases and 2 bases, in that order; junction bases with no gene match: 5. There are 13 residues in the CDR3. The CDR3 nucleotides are TGTGCCATCGCGAGACAGGGGCCCTACGAGCAGTACTTC. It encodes CAIARQGPYEQYF.

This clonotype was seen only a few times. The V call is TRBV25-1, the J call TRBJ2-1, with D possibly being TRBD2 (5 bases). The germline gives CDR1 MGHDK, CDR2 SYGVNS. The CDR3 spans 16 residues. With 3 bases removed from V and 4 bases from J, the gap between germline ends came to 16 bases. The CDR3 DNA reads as TGTGCCAGCAGTGACCCTCAGACGGGGATTTACAATGAGCAGTTCTTC. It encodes CASSDPQTGIYNEQFF.

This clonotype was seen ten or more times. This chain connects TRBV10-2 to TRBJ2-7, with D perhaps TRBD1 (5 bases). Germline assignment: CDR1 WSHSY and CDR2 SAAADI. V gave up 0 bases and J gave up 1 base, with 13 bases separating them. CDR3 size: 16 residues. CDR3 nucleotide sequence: TGCGCCAGCAGTGAGTCGGACACTTCCTTTTCCTACGAGCAGTACTTC. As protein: CASSESDTSFSYEQYF.

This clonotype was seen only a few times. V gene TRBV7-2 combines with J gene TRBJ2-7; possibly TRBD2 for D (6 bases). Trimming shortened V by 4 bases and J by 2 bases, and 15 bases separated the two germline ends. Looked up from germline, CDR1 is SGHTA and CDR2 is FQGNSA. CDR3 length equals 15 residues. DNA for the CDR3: TGTGCCAGCAGCTATGGGGCGGCGGGGACCTACGAGCAGTACTTC. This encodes CASSYGAAGTYEQYF.

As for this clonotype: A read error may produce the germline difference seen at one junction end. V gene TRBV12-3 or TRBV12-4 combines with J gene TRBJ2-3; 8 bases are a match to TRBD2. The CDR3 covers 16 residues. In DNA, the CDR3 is TGTGCCAGCTTAGCGGGGAGCGGGCCGATCACAGATACGGAGTATTTT. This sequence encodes CASLAGSGPITDTEYF.

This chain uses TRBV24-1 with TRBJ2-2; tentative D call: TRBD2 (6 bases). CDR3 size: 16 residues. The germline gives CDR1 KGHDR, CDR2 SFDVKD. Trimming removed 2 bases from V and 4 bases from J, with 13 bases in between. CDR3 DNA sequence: TGTGCCACCAGTGATTCCGGGACTCCTCGCACCGGGGAGCTGTTTTTT. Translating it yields CATSDSGTPRTGELFF.

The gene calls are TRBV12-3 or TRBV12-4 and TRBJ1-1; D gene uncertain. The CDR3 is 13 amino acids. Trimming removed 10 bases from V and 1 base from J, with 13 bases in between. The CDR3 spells CATTRETNTEAFF. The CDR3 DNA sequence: TGTGCCACGACGAGGGAGACGAACACTGAAGCTTTCTTT.

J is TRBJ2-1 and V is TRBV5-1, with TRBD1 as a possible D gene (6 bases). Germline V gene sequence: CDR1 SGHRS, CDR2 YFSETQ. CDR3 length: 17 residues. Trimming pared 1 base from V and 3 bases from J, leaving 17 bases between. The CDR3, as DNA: TGCGCCAGCAGCTTGATGCCAGGGGATGTTGGCTACAATGAGCAGTTCTTC. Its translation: CASSLMPGDVGYNEQFF. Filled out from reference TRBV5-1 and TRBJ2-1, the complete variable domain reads KAGVTQTPRYLIKTRGQQVTLSCSPISGHRSVSWYQQTPGQGLQFLFEYFSETQRNKGNFPGRFSGRQFSNSRSEMNVSTLELGDSALYLCASSLMPGDVGYNEQFFGPGTRLTVL.

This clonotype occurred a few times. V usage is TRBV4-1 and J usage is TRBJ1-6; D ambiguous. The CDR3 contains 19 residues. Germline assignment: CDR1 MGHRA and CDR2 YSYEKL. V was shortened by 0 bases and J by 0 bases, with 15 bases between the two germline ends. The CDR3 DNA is TGCGCCAGCAGCCAAGATGGGAGCCGGCTTGGCTCCTATAATTCACCCCTCCACTTT. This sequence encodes CASSQDGSRLGSYNSPLHF.

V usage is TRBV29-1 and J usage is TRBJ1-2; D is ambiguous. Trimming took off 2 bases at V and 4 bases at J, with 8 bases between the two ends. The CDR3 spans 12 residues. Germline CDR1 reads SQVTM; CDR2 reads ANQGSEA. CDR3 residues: CSVEMGSYGYTF. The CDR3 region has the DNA TGCAGCGTTGAAATGGGGAGCTATGGCTACACCTTC.

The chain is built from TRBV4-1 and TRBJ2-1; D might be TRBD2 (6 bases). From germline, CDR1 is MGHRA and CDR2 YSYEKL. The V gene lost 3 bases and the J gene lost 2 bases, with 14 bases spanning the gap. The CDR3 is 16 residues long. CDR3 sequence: CASSQPVRDPYNEQFF. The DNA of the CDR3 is TGCGCCAGCAGCCAGCCGGTGCGGGACCCCTACAATGAGCAGTTCTTC.

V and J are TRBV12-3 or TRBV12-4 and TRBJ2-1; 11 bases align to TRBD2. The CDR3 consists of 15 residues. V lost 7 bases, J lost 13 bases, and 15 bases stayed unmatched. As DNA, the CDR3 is TGTGCCAGCACCCGGGAGGTAGCGGGAGGGCCAGCTCAGTTCTTC. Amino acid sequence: CASTREVAGGPAQFF.

CDR3 sequence: CASSFREGQFYGYTF. The CDR3 DNA sequence: TGCGCCAGCAGCTTCCGAGAGGGACAGTTCTATGGCTACACCTTC. The chain couples TRBV5-1 to TRBJ1-2; TRBD1 agrees at 7 bases. The V segment lost 2 bases and the J segment 4 bases; nucleotides outside the gene matches: 8. The CDR3 runs 15 residues. Looked up from germline, CDR1 is SGHRS and CDR2 is YFSETQ.

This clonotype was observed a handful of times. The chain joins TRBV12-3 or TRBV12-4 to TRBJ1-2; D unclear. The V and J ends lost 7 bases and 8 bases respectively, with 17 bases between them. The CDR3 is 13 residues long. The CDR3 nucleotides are TGTGCCAGCACCTGGGATGGTTCGCGCGGCTACACCTTC. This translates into CASTWDGSRGYTF.

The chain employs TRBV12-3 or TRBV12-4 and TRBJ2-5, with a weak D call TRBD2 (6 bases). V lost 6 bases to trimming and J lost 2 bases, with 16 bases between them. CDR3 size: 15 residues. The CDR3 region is CASSTRMGGQETQYF. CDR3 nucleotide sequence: TGTGCCAGCAGCACCAGAATGGGGGGACAAGAGACCCAGTACTTC.

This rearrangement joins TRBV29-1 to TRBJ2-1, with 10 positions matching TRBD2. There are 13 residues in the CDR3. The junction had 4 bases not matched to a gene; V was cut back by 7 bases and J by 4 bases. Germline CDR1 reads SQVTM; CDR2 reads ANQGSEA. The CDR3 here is CSGSGRFYNEQFF. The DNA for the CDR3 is TGCAGCGGTAGCGGGAGGTTTTACAATGAGCAGTTCTTC.

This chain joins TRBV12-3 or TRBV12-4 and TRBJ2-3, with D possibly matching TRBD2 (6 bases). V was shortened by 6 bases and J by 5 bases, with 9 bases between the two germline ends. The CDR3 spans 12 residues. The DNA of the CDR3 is TGTGCCAGCAGATTTAGCGGAGATACGCAGTATTTT. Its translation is CASRFSGDTQYF.

Here the CDR3 reads CASSSNPGQGEQYF. The CDR3 DNA sequence: TGTGCCAGCAGCTCCAACCCGGGACAGGGCGAGCAGTACTTC. The chain carries TRBV7-3 and TRBJ2-7; TRBD1 matches at 9 bases. CDR3 size: 14 residues. The germline V gene has CDR1 SGHTA and CDR2 FQGTGA. J was trimmed by 6 bases and V by 4 bases; bases with no gene match: 7.

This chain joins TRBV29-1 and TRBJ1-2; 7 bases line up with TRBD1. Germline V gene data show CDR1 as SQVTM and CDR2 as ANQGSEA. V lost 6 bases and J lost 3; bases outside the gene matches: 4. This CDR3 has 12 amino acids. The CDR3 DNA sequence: TGCAGCGTCCAGGGGGTTTACTATGGCTACACCTTC. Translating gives CSVQGVYYGYTF. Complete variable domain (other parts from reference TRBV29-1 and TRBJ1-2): SAVISQKPSRDICQRGTSLTIQCQVDSQVTMMFWYRQQPGQSLTLIATANQGSEATYESGFVIDKFPISRPNLTFSTLTVSNMSPEDSSIYLCSVQGVYYGYTFGSGTRLTVV.

Here the CDR3 reads CAISESRDEGYTF. The DNA for the CDR3 is TGTGCCATCAGTGAGTCAAGGGATGAAGGCTACACCTTC. The chain recombines TRBV10-3 with TRBJ1-2; D is unresolved. Germline CDR1 and CDR2: ENHRY and SYGVKD. The CDR3 sequence is 13 residues long. Trimming stripped 0 bases from V and 8 bases from J, with 10 bases between.

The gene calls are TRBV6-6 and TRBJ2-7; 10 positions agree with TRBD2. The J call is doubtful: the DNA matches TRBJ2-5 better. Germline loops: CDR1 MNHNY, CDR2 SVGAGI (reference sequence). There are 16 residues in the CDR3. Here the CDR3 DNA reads TGTGCCAGCAGTTTCCTCCAGCGGGAGGGCGGGGAGACCCAGTACTTC. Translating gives CASSFLQREGGETQYF.

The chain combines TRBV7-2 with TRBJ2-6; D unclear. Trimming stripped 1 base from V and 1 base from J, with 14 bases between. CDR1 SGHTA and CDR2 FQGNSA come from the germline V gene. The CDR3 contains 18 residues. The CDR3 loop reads CASSLVVRVQSGANVLTF. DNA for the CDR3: TGTGCCAGCAGCTTAGTGGTTCGGGTGCAGTCTGGGGCCAACGTCCTGACTTTC.

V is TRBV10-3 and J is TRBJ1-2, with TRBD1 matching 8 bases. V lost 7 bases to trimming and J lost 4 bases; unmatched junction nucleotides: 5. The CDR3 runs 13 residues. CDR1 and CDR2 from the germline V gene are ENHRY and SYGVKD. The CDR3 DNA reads TGTGCCATCACTAGACAGGGGAGCTATGGCTACACCTTC. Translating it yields CAITRQGSYGYTF.

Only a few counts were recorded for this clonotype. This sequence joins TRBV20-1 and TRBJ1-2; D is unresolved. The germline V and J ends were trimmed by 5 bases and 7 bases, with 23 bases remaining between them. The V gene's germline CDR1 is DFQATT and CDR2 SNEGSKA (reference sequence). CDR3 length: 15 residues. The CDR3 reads CSAPVASRPSVGYTF. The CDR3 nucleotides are TGCAGTGCTCCCGTAGCCAGCCGCCCGTCGGTTGGCTACACCTTC.

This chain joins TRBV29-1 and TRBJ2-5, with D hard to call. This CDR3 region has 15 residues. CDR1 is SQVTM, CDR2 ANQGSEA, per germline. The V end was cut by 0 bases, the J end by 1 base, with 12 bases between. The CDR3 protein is CSVEDRRATQETQYF. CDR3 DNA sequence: TGCAGCGTTGAAGATCGAAGAGCGACCCAAGAGACCCAGTACTTC.

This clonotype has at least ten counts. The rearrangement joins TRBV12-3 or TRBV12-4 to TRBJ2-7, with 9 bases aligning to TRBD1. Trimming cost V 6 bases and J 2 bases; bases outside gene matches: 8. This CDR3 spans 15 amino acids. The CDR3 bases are TGTGCCAGCAGCCTAAGTCGACAGGGGGCCTACGAGCAGTACTTC. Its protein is CASSLSRQGAYEQYF.